This TCR beta chain came from a study of control samples from healthy donors and cancer patients. With 2 bases removed from V and 6 bases from J, the gap between germline ends came to 16 bases. The CDR3 contains 15 residues. Germline lookup yields CDR1 SNHLY and CDR2 FYNNEI. The assay was immunoSEQ multiplex PCR, and TCRdb's table has in-frame clones only and misses some. The table records about 220,000 clones, roughly 94% of them present only once. The receptor's source is a man in his forties or fifties in good health. The V and J genes are TRBV2 and TRBJ1-1; D unclear. Material: blood. The DNA of the CDR3 is TGTGCCAGCAGTGAACTAAGCCTCGGCGGGGCTGAAGCTTTCTTT. The encoded protein is CASSELSLGGAEAFF.